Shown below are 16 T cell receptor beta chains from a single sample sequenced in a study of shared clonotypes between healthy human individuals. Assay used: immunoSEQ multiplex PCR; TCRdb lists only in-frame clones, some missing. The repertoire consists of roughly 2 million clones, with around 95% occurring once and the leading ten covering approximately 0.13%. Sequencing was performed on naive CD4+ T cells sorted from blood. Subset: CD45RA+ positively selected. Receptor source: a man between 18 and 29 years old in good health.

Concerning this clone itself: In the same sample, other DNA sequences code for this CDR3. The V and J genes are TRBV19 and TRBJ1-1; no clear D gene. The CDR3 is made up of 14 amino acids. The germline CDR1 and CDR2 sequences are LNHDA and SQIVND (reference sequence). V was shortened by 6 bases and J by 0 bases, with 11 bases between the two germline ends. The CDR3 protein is CASSIGRLNTEAFF. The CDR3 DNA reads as TGTGCCAGTAGCATTGGCAGACTGAACACTGAAGCTTTCTTT.

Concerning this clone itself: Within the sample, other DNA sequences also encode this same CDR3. CDR3 bases: TGTGCCTGGTCCGGTGGGTATGGCTACACCTTC. It yields the protein CAWSGGYGYTF. The chain recombines TRBV30 with TRBJ1-2; D remains ambiguous. Germline CDR1 and CDR2: GTSNPN and SVGIG (reference sequence). This CDR3 has 11 residues. The V gene lost 5 bases and the J gene lost 5 bases, with 9 bases spanning the gap.

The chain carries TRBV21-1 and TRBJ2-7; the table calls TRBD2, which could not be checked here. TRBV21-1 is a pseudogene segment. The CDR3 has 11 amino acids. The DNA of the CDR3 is TGTGCCAGCAACCGTACCCTAGGGCAGTACTTC. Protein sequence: CASNRTLGQYF.

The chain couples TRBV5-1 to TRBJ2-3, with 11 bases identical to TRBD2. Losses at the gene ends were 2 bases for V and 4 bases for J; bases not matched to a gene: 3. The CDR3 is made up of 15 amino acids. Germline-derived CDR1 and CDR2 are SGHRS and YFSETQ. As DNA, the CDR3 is TGCGCCAGCAGCTTTAGCGGGGGGGCCCCAGATACGCAGTATTTT. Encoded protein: CASSFSGGAPDTQYF.

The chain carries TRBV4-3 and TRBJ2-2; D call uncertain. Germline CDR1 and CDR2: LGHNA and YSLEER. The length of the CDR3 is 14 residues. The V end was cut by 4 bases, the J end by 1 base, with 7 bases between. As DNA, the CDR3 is TGCGCCAGCAGCCTCACCAAGAACACCGGGGAGCTGTTTTTT. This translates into CASSLTKNTGELFF.

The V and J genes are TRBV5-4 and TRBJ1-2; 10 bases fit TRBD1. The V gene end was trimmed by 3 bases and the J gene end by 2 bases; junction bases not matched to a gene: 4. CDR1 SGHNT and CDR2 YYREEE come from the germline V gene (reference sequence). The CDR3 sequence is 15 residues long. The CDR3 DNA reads TGTGCCAGCAGCTCACGACAGGGGGCGAACTATGGCTACACCTTC. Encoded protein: CASSSRQGANYGYTF.

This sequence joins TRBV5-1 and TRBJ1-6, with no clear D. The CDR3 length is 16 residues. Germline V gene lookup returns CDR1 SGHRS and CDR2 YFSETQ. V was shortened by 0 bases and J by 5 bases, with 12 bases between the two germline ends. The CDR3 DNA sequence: TGCGCCAGCAGCTTGGTTAGTGGCGGCAATAATTCACCCCTCCACTTT. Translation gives CASSLVSGGNNSPLHF.

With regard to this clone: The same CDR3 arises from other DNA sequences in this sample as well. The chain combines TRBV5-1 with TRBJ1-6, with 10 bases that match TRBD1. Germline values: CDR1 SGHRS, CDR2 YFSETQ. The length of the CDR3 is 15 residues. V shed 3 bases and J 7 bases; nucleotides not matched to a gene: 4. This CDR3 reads CASSSGTGVNSPLHF. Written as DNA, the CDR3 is TGCGCCAGCAGCTCCGGGACAGGGGTGAATTCACCCCTCCACTTT.

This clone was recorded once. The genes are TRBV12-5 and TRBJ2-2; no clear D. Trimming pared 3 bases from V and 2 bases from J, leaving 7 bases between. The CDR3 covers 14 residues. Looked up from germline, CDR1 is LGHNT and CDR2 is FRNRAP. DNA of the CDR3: TGTGCTAGTGGTTTTTGGGAAAACACCGGGGAGCTGTTTTTT. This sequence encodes CASGFWENTGELFF.

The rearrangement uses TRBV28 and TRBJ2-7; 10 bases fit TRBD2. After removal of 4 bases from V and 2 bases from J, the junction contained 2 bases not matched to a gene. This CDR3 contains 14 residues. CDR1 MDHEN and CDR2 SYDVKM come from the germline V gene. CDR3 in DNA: TGTGCCAGCAGTTCTAGCGGGAGAGCCTACGAGCAGTACTTC. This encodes CASSSSGRAYEQYF.

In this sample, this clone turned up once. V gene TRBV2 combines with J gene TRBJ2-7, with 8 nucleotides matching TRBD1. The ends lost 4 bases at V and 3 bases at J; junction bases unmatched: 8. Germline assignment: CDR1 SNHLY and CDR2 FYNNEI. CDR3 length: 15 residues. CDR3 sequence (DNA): TGTGCCAGCAGTGCCCGGACAGGGTCCGTCTACGAGCAGTACTTC. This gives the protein CASSARTGSVYEQYF.

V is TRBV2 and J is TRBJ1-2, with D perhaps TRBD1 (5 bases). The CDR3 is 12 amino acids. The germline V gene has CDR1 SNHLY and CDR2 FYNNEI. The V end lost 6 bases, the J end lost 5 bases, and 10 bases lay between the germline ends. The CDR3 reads CASRWEGYGYTF. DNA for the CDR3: TGTGCCAGCAGGTGGGAGGGGTATGGCTACACCTTC.

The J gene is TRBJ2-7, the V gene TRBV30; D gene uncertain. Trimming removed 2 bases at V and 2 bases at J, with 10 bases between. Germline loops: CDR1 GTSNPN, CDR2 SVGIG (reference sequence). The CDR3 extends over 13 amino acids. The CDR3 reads CAWSKGSTYEQYF. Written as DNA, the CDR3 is TGTGCCTGGAGTAAGGGCAGCACCTACGAGCAGTACTTC. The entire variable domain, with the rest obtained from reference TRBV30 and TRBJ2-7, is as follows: SQTIHQWPATLVQPVGSPLSLECTVEGTSNPNLYWYRQAAGRGLQLLFYSVGIGQISSEVPQNLSASRPQDRQFILSSKKLLLSDSGFYLCAWSKGSTYEQYFGPGTRLTVT.

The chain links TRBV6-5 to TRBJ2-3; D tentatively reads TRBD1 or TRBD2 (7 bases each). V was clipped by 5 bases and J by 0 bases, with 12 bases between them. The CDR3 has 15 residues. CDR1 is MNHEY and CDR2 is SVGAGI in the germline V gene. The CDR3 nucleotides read TGTGCCAGCAGTCGGGGGGACAGTAGCACAGATACGCAGTATTTT. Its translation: CASSRGDSSTDTQYF.

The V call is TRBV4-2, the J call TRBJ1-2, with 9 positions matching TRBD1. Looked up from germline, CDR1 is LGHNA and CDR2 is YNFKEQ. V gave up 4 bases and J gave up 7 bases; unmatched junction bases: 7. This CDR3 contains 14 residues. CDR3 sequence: CASSPTGTGIGYTF. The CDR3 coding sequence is TGTGCCAGCAGCCCGACCGGGACAGGGATTGGCTACACCTTC.

CDR3 DNA: TGCGCCAGCAGCCCTGGGACCGTAACTAATGAAAAACTGTTTTTT. Translation gives CASSPGTVTNEKLFF. The chain carries TRBV4-1 and TRBJ1-4, with D possibly matching TRBD1 (5 bases). V was shortened by 4 bases and J by 1 base, with 10 bases between the two germline ends. From germline, CDR1 is MGHRA and CDR2 YSYEKL. CDR3 length: 15 residues.